The rows below give T cell receptor beta chains drawn from one sample of a study of T-cell reconstitution after alpha-beta-depleted transplantation in children. Each CDR3 protein is one row after TCRdb ran MiXCR on the PCR reads. The sample gives almost 500,000 distinct CDR3 sequences, around an eighth of which show up once; less than 6.5% is in the top ten. The sequences come from PBMCs from the stem cell graft donor, collected from the stem cell graft. These receptors were collected from a human donor who donated a stem cell graft to a child with combined immunodeficiency. The CDR3 runs from the conserved cysteine through the conserved F or W. A D gene is named only where the DNA matches it firmly. Part of the rows lack a size; the others show once, few, many or a class for expanded clones.

J gene | clone size | D gene | V gene | CDR3 length | CDR3 DNA | CDR3 protein
TRBJ2-7 | many | . | TRBV9 | 14 | TGTGCCAGCAGCGTAGGGACGTTCTCCTACGAGCAGTACTTC | CASSVGTFSYEQYF
TRBJ2-7 | many | . | TRBV10-3 | 15 | TGTGCCATCAGTGACCAAGGGGAAAGCTCCTACGAGCAGTACTTC | CAISDQGESSYEQYF
TRBJ1-1 | few | TRBD1 | TRBV12-3/TRBV12-4 | 14 | TGTGCCAGCACCCGACAGGGGACCAACACTGAAGCTTTCTTT | CASTRQGTNTEAFF
TRBJ2-1 | . | TRBD2 | TRBV27 | 19 | TGTGCCAGCAGTTTATCCCGATTAGCGAGTAGCGGGAGTACTGTAGGGCAGTTCTTC | CASSLSRLASSGSTVGQFF
TRBJ2-7 | many | TRBD1 | TRBV4-2 | 15 | TGTGCCAGCAGCCTCTGGACAGGGGTCACCTACGAGCAGTACTTC | CASSLWTGVTYEQYF
TRBJ2-5 | few | TRBD1 | TRBV29-1 | 14 | TGCAGCGTTGAGCCCGGGACAGGGAAAGAGACCCAGTACTTC | CSVEPGTGKETQYF
TRBJ2-2 | . | . | TRBV6-2/TRBV6-3 | 17 | TGTGCCAGCAACGAACCACGGGGGGCGCAGGACACCGGGGAGCTGTTTTTT | CASNEPRGAQDTGELFF
TRBJ2-1 | few | TRBD2 | TRBV6-2/TRBV6-3 | 14 | TGTGCCAGCATGCTAGCGGGAGCAAGTAATGAGCAGTTCTTC | CASMLAGASNEQFF
TRBJ1-1 | . | TRBD1 | TRBV7-9 | 15 | TGTGCCAGCAGCTCGTACAGGGGCCGGCGGGGGGGAGCTTTCTTT | CASSSYRGRRGGAFF
TRBJ2-1 | . | TRBD2 | TRBV12-3/TRBV12-4 | 15 | TGTGCCAGCAGTTCCCGGACTAGCGGGGAAGGCGAGCAGTTCTTC | CASSSRTSGEGEQFF
TRBJ2-1 | few | TRBD2 | TRBV7-2 | 19 | TGTGCCAGCAGCCCCTCCACAGGATTTGGGGGAGGGAACTACAATGAGCAGTTCTTC | CASSPSTGFGGGNYNEQFF
TRBJ2-7 | . | TRBD2 | TRBV20-1 | 14 | TGCAGTGCTAGAGGGGCAGCGGGGGCCTACGAGCAGTACTTC | CSARGAAGAYEQYF
TRBJ2-3 | . | . | TRBV12-3/TRBV12-4 | 16 | TGTGCCAGCAGTTTGGGTTGGAGGCACGTGCCAGATACGCAGTATTTT | CASSLGWRHVPDTQYF
TRBJ2-7 | many | TRBD1 | TRBV29-1 | 13 | TGCAGCGTTGAAGGGGACAGTTCCTACGAGCAGTACTTC | CSVEGDSSYEQYF
TRBJ2-2 | few | . | TRBV7-8 | 13 | TGTGCCAGCAGCCCGGACTTTCACGGGGAGCTGTTTTTT | CASSPDFHGELFF
TRBJ2-2 | many | . | TRBV28 | 15 | TGTGCCAGCAGTTTAGGCCCAGGGGCGGCCGGGGAGCTGTTTTTT | CASSLGPGAAGELFF
TRBJ2-7 | few | . | TRBV15 | 14 | TGTGCCACCAGCAGAGATTTAAGCACCTACGAGCAGTACTTC | CATSRDLSTYEQYF
TRBJ2-7 | many | . | TRBV12-3/TRBV12-4 | 11 | TGTGCCAGCAGTTTAGCTGGCGAGCAGTACTTC | CASSLAGEQYF
TRBJ2-7 | once | . | TRBV6-2/TRBV6-3 | 16 | TGTGCCAGCAGTTATTACGGACTTACCGTCTCGGGGGAGCAGTACTTC | CASSYYGLTVSGEQYF
TRBJ2-5 | . | TRBD1 | TRBV10-3 | 15 | TGTGCCATCAGTAACCGGGACAGGGGTTTTGAGACCCAGTACTTC | CAISNRDRGFETQYF
TRBJ2-1 | . | . | TRBV11-1 | 14 | TGTGCCAGCAGCCCTGGTGGGACTTTCAATGAGCAGTTCTTC | CASSPGGTFNEQFF
TRBJ2-3 | . | . | TRBV7-2 | 15 | TGTGCCAGCACCCTAATCTTGCAGGGCGCAGATACGCAGTATTTT | CASTLILQGADTQYF
TRBJ2-7 | . | TRBD1 | TRBV7-9 | 15 | TGTGCCAGCAGCTTAACAGGGGTCCCCCTATACGAGCAGTACTTC | CASSLTGVPLYEQYF
TRBJ2-1 | many | . | TRBV27 | 15 | TGTGCCAGCAGTTTAGGGCGCCGGCCCTACAATGAGCAGTTCTTC | CASSLGRRPYNEQFF
TRBJ2-2 | few | . | TRBV9 | 15 | TGTGCCAGCAGCGCACGCAACAGGGACACCGGGGAGCTGTTTTTT | CASSARNRDTGELFF
TRBJ2-3 | few | TRBD1 | TRBV6-4 | 19 | TGTGCCAGCACATTCCTGGACAGGTGGCTCGAACGAAACACAGATACGCAGTATTTT | CASTFLDRWLERNTDTQYF
TRBJ2-1 | . | TRBD2 | TRBV10-3 | 22 | TGTGCCATCAGTGATTCAGGAAGGGCGCGCTTGAGCGGGGGGAGCTCCTACAATGAGCAGTTCTTC | CAISDSGRARLSGGSSYNEQFF
TRBJ2-1 | many | TRBD2 | TRBV4-3 | 13 | TGCGCCAGCAGCCAAGACGGGAGGGGTGAGCAGTTCTTC | CASSQDGRGEQFF
TRBJ2-1 | . | . | TRBV12-3/TRBV12-4 | 15 | TGTGCCAGCAGTTTGCGGGGAATACCCTACAATGAGCAGTTCTTC | CASSLRGIPYNEQFF
TRBJ2-1 | . | . | TRBV29-1 | 14 | TGCAGCGTTCCCAGGGGGGGTTCTTACGATGAGCAGGTCTTC | CSVPRGGSYDEQVF
TRBJ2-5 | few | . | TRBV7-9 | 15 | TGTGCCAGCAGCTTAGGGTTCGGGAACCAAGAGACCCAGTACTTC | CASSLGFGNQETQYF
TRBJ2-7 | many | . | TRBV6-2/TRBV6-3 | 14 | TGTGCCAGCAGTTTGTGGCAGGTCTCCTACGAGCAGTACTTC | CASSLWQVSYEQYF
TRBJ2-2 | . | . | TRBV6-2/TRBV6-3 | 16 | TGTGCCAGCAGTTACTATCCTAAGCTTGTCACCGGGGAGCTGTTTTTT | CASSYYPKLVTGELFF
TRBJ2-7 | few | . | TRBV5-4 | 14 | TGTGCCAGCAGCTTGGGCAGGACCACCTACGAGCAGTACTTC | CASSLGRTTYEQYF
TRBJ1-2 | . | . | TRBV12-3/TRBV12-4 | 17 | TGTGCCAGCAGCTTAAACCCTTCTGGGGACTTTAACTATGGCTACACCTTC | CASSLNPSGDFNYGYTF
TRBJ2-7 | few | . | TRBV6-1 | 14 | TGTGCCAGCAGTGAAGAAGACGAGACCTACGAGCAGTACTTC | CASSEEDETYEQYF
TRBJ2-3 | many | . | TRBV15 | 17 | TGTGCCACCAGCAGAGCTCTCCGGGCCTTTAGCACAGATACGCAGTATTTT | CATSRALRAFSTDTQYF
TRBJ2-1 | many | . | TRBV12-3/TRBV12-4 | 12 | TGTGCCAGCACCCCGGACTACAATGAGCAGTTCTTC | CASTPDYNEQFF
TRBJ2-1 | many | TRBD2 | TRBV7-3 | 14 | TGTGCCAGCAGCCACTCCGGACTAGTTCATGAGCAGTTCTTC | CASSHSGLVHEQFF